The rows below give T cell receptor beta chains drawn from one sample of a study of post-analysis software for immune sequencing data. TCRdb re-analysed the PCR reads in MiXCR, keeping a single row per CDR3 protein. The sample has approximately 730,000 distinct CDR3 sequences, 25% to 30% seen once. Sequencing was performed on blood. Every receptor here comes from a girl aged 5 to 17 with multiple sclerosis. The CDR3 runs from the conserved cysteine through the conserved F or W. A D gene is named only where the DNA matches it firmly. For some rows the clone size is stated as once, few or many, or as a class when expanded; others skip it.

DNA	CDR3	J	D	size	V
TGTGCCAGCAGTTACTCAAGCGGGAATAACTATGGCTACACCTTC	CASSYSSGNNYGYTF	TRBJ1-2	-	-	TRBV6-5
TGTGCCAGCTCATCGACTAGCGGGATTAGCACAGATACGCAGTATTTT	CASSSTSGISTDTQYF	TRBJ2-3	TRBD2	-	TRBV18
TGTGCCAGCAGTCATACCGGACAGGAAGAGACCCAGTACTTC	CASSHTGQEETQYF	TRBJ2-5	TRBD1	-	TRBV6-5
TGTGCCAGCAGCTTAGATTGGACAGGGCCCTACGAGCAGTACTTC	CASSLDWTGPYEQYF	TRBJ2-7	TRBD1	-	TRBV11-2
TGCGCCAGCAGCTTAGAATCGGGTCCAAAGGCGCAGTACTTC	CASSLESGPKAQYF	TRBJ2-7	-	-	TRBV5-1
TGTGCCACCAGAACAGGGTTGGGTCAGCCCCAGCATTTT	CATRTGLGQPQHF	TRBJ1-5	-	-	TRBV6-1
TGTGCCAGCAGCCATCAACCGGATACGCAGTATTTT	CASSHQPDTQYF	TRBJ2-3	-	few	TRBV7-9
TGTGCCAGCTCCAATAGCCAGGGGAATGCAGATACGCAGTATTTT	CASSNSQGNADTQYF	TRBJ2-3	-	-	TRBV18
TGCAGTGCGGCCCGATCGGTGGCCGGGGAGCTGTTTTTT	CSAARSVAGELFF	TRBJ2-2	-	-	TRBV20-1
TGTGCCAGCAGCCCAGCCGTCTTTGGAGACGCCTCCTATGGCTACACCTTC	CASSPAVFGDASYGYTF	TRBJ1-2	-	-	TRBV13
TGTGCCAGCAGCTTAGTTAGCGAGACCCAGTACTTC	CASSLVSETQYF	TRBJ2-5	-	many	TRBV7-9
TGTGCCAGCAGTCGCCAGACAGGGACCGAGCAGTACTTC	CASSRQTGTEQYF	TRBJ2-7	TRBD1	few	TRBV6-2/TRBV6-3
TGTGCCAGCAGCCGTCGGACTAGCGGGGGCCTCTACAATGAGCAGTTCTTC	CASSRRTSGGLYNEQFF	TRBJ2-1	TRBD2	-	TRBV5-7
TGCGCCAGCGGAAACCTGGGAGATACGCAGTATTTT	CASGNLGDTQYF	TRBJ2-3	-	-	TRBV4-1
TGTGCCAGCAGTCCCAGCCCGGGACAGGGGCCTCTCATGCCCCAGCATTTT	CASSPSPGQGPLMPQHF	TRBJ1-5	TRBD1	-	TRBV5-5
TGCGCCAGCAGCTTCGGCCAGGGGGCTAGAGGCTACACCTTC	CASSFGQGARGYTF	TRBJ1-2	TRBD1	-	TRBV5-1
TGCAGTGCTTCTACAGGGGTCAGGAGCACAGATACGCAGTATTTT	CSASTGVRSTDTQYF	TRBJ2-3	TRBD1	few	TRBV20-1
TGTGCCAGCAGTGACGGAGGTTTGAAGACCCAGTACTTC	CASSDGGLKTQYF	TRBJ2-5	-	many	TRBV25-1
TGCGCCAGCAGCTTGGGACAGGGGCCGAACACTGAAGCTTTCTTT	CASSLGQGPNTEAFF	TRBJ1-1	TRBD1	few	TRBV5-1
TGTGCCAGCAGCCCCTCTAGGGCCGGCACAGATACGCAGTATTTT	CASSPSRAGTDTQYF	TRBJ2-3	-	-	TRBV7-9
TGTGCCAGCATAATGAACGGGGGACGAAAAGAGACCCAGTACTTC	CASIMNGGRKETQYF	TRBJ2-5	-	once	TRBV28
TGTGCCAGCAGCCTAGGGACTAGCGGTCCCAATGAGCAGTTCTTC	CASSLGTSGPNEQFF	TRBJ2-1	TRBD2	-	TRBV7-2
TGTGCCAGCAGCCAAGATGTGGACAGGGACACCCCTAACTATGGCTACACCTTC	CASSQDVDRDTPNYGYTF	TRBJ1-2	TRBD1	-	TRBV3-1
TGCAGTAATAGTGCCAGCTCTGGGGCCAACGTCCTGACTTTC	CSNSASSGANVLTF	TRBJ2-6	-	-	TRBV20-1
TGTGCCAGTAGTATAGGGACAGGACGTCTATCCTACAATGAGCAGTTCTTC	CASSIGTGRLSYNEQFF	TRBJ2-1	TRBD1	-	TRBV19
TGCAGCGGTAGAGGGACAGCCTCGAGCCCCACTGAAGCTTTCTTT	CSGRGTASSPTEAFF	TRBJ1-1	TRBD1	-	TRBV29-1
TGTGCCAGCAGCTCGCGGGGCTGGACCTACGAGCAGTACTTC	CASSSRGWTYEQYF	TRBJ2-7	-	-	TRBV7-2
TGCAGCGAAATTAAGGGGTTCTCTGGGGCCAACGTCCTGACTTTC	CSEIKGFSGANVLTF	TRBJ2-6	-	few	TRBV29-1
TGTGCCGGCAGTCCTGGGCGGGCAGGGTCCTCCGAGCAGTACTTC	CAGSPGRAGSSEQYF	TRBJ2-7	-	-	TRBV12-3/TRBV12-4
TGCAGTGCTAGAGCCCCCCTAGCGGGAGTCAGAGGCGAGCAGTACTTC	CSARAPLAGVRGEQYF	TRBJ2-7	TRBD2	few	TRBV20-1
TGTGCCAGCAGTGTCAGTAGCGGGAACTCCTACAATGAGCAGTTCTTC	CASSVSSGNSYNEQFF	TRBJ2-1	TRBD2	few	TRBV25-1
TGTGCCAGCAGACCAAGCCGGGCCCCCAATCAGCCCCAGCATTTT	CASRPSRAPNQPQHF	TRBJ1-5	-	-	TRBV27
TGCAGCAGTAGGGCAGGGGGCGCAGCGACCAAAAACATTCAGTACTTC	CSSRAGGAATKNIQYF	TRBJ2-4	TRBD1	few	TRBV20-1
TGTGCCAGCACCCTAGCGGGAGCCGGGAATGAGCAGTTCTTC	CASTLAGAGNEQFF	TRBJ2-1	TRBD2	-	TRBV6-5
TGTGCCAGCAGTGAAGGGCTAGCGGGGGGCGATGAGCAGTTCTTC	CASSEGLAGGDEQFF	TRBJ2-1	TRBD2	-	TRBV6-4
TGTGCCATCAGGGCCAGTCAGAATAATTCACCCCTCCACTTT	CAIRASQNNSPLHF	TRBJ1-6	-	once	TRBV10-3
TGTGCCAGCAGCGAGGGGGGAACGAGAATCTATGGCTACACCTTC	CASSEGGTRIYGYTF	TRBJ1-2	-	-	TRBV6-1
TGTGCCAGCATCCCCGCCCAGTGGAACACTGAAGCTTTCTTT	CASIPAQWNTEAFF	TRBJ1-1	-	few	TRBV7-2
TGCAGTGCCCGGGACAAGTCATACTACGAGCAGTACTTC	CSARDKSYYEQYF	TRBJ2-7	-	-	TRBV20-1
TGTGCCAGCAGCCCACTAGCGGCTGGGGAGACCCAGTACTTC	CASSPLAAGETQYF	TRBJ2-5	TRBD2	few	TRBV9
TGTGCCAGCGCCAATTCGCGGGACGGAGGCTACACCTTC	CASANSRDGGYTF	TRBJ1-2	-	once	TRBV6-2/TRBV6-3
TGTGCCAGCAGTCTTCCGACAGGCGACGAGCAGTACTTC	CASSLPTGDEQYF	TRBJ2-7	-	-	TRBV28
TGTGCCAGCAGTTATGACTATAGCAATCAGCCCCAGCATTTT	CASSYDYSNQPQHF	TRBJ1-5	-	-	TRBV6-6
TGTGCCAGCAGTTACTCGGCAGCCAACACTGAAGCTTTCTTT	CASSYSAANTEAFF	TRBJ1-1	-	-	TRBV6-6
TGCAGCGTTTGGACAGGGAAAGGCTACACCTTC	CSVWTGKGYTF	TRBJ1-2	TRBD1	-	TRBV29-1
TGTGCCAGCAGTTTCATGGACGCCCCTGGGGACATTCAGTACTTC	CASSFMDAPGDIQYF	TRBJ2-4	-	many	TRBV12-3/TRBV12-4
TGTGCCGGCAGCACAAGGGTTCCCCACTCCTACGAGCAGTACTTC	CAGSTRVPHSYEQYF	TRBJ2-7	-	-	TRBV27
TGTGCCATCAGTGAAACCGGGACAGGGTATGGCTACACCTTC	CAISETGTGYGYTF	TRBJ1-2	TRBD1	-	TRBV10-3